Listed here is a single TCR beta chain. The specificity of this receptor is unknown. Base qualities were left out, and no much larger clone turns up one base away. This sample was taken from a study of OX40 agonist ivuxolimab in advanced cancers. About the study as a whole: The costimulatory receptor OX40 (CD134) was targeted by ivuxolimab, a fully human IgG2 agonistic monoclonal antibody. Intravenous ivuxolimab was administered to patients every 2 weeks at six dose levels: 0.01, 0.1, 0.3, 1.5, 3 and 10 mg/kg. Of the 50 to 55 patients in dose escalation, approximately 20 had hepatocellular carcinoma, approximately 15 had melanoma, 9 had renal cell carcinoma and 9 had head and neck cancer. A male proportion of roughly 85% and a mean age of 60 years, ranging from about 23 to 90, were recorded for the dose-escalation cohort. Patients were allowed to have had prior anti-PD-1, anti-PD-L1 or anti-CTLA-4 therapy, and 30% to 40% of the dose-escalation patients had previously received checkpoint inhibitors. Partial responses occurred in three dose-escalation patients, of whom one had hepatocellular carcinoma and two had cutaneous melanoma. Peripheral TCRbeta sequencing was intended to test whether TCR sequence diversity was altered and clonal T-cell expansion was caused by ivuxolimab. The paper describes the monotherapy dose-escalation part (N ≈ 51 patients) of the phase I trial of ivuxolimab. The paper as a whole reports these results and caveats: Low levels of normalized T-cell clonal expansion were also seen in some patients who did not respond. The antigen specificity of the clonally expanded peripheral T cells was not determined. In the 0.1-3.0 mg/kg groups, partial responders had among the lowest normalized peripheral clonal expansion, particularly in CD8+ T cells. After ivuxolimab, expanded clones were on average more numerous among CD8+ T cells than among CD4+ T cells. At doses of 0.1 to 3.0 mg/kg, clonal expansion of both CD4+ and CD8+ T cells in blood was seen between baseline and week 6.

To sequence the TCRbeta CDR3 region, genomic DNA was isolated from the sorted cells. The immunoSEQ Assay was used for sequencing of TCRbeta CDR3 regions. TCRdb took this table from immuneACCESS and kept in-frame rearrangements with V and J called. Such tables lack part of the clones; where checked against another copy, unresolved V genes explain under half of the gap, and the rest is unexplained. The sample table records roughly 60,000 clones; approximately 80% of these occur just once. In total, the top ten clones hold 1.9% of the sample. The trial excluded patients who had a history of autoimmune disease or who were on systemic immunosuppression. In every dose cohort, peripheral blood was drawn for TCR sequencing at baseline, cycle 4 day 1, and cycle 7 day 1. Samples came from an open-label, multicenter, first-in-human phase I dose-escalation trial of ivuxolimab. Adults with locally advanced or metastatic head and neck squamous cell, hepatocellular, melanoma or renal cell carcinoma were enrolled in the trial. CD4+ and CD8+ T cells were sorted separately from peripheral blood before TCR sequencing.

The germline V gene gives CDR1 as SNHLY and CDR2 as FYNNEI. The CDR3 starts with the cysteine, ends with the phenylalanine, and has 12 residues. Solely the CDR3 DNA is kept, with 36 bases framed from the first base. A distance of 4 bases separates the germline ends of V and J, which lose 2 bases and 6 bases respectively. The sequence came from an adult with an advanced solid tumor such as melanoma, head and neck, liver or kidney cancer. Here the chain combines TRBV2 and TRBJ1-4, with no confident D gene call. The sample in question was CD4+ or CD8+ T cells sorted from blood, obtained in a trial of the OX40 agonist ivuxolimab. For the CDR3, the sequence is CASSERDEKLFF. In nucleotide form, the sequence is TGTGCCAGCAGTGAAAGAGATGAAAAACTGTTTTTT. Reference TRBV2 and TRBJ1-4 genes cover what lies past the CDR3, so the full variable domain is EPEVTQTPSHQVTQMGQEVILRCVPISNHLYFYWYRQILGQKVEFLVSFYNNEISEKSEIFDDQFSVERPDGSNFTLKIRSTKLEDSAMYFCASSERDEKLFFGSGTQLSVL.